What follows are 7 T cell receptor beta chains derived from one specimen sequenced in a study of glioma-infiltrating T cells after dendritic cell vaccination. The protocol was immunoSEQ multiplex PCR, while the TCRdb copy is restricted to in-frame clones and leaves out a portion. The sample has some 87,000 clones, more than 75% seen once. The sample consisted of blood, taken before dendritic cell vaccination. The receptors originated from a human donor with glioblastoma.

This rearrangement joins TRBV2 to TRBJ1-5; D remains unclear. From germline, CDR1 is SNHLY and CDR2 FYNNEI. The length of the CDR3 is 13 residues. The V and J ends lost 3 bases and 10 bases respectively, with 13 bases between them. The CDR3 nucleotides are TGTGCCAGCAGTGAGATGGCTTCCAGACCCCAGCATTTT. Protein sequence: CASSEMASRPQHF.

The V and J genes are TRBV5-1 and TRBJ1-1; 11 bases agree with TRBD1. The CDR3 is 16 residues long. Germline V gene sequence: CDR1 SGHRS, CDR2 YFSETQ. The trim removed 4 bases at V and 4 bases at J, leaving 9 bases unmatched. Here the CDR3 reads CASSGDRGSISTEAFF. CDR3 DNA sequence: TGCGCCAGCAGCGGGGACAGGGGGTCAATTAGCACTGAAGCTTTCTTT.

The chain employs TRBV19 and TRBJ2-3, with a tentative D call TRBD1 (5 bases). The germline gives CDR1 LNHDA, CDR2 SQIVND (reference sequence). The CDR3 length is 14 residues. The V end was cut by 3 bases, the J end by 4 bases, with 11 bases between. For the CDR3, the DNA is TGTGCCAGTAGTATTCAGGGTAGGCCAGATACGCAGTATTTT. Its translation: CASSIQGRPDTQYF.

V is TRBV5-1 and J is TRBJ1-3; TRBD1 matches 8 bases. Trimming cost V 0 bases and J 3 bases; bases outside gene matches: 5. This CDR3 has 16 amino acids. Germline V gives CDR1 SGHRS, CDR2 YFSETQ. CDR3 amino acids: CASSLAGRGLGNTIYF. CDR3 in DNA: TGCGCCAGCAGCTTGGCCGGCAGGGGGCTTGGAAACACCATATATTTT.

The chain employs TRBV18 and TRBJ1-3; tentative D call: TRBD1 (5 bases). The CDR3 is made up of 16 amino acids. Trimming pared 0 bases from V and 4 bases from J, leaving 13 bases between. CDR1 KGHSH and CDR2 LQKENI come from the germline V gene. CDR3 in DNA: TGTGCCAGCTCACCACCGGGCATTGCAGGGGGAAACACCATATATTTT. Translation gives CASSPPGIAGGNTIYF.

The chain joins TRBV11-3 to TRBJ2-2, with D perhaps matching TRBD2 (5 bases). Trimming left V 5 bases short and J 4 bases short, with 17 bases between. From germline, CDR1 is SGHNT and CDR2 YENEEA. The CDR3 runs 16 residues. In DNA, the CDR3 is TGTGCCAGCAGCCCAGGCAGCGGAGGAGGCACCGGGGAGCTGTTTTTT. Amino acids: CASSPGSGGGTGELFF.

The chain has TRBV30 and TRBJ2-7; 8 bases are a match to TRBD2. This CDR3 has 16 residues. CDR1 and CDR2 from the germline V gene are GTSNPN and SVGIG (reference sequence). V shed 2 bases, J shed 3 bases, and the junction held 12 bases outside the gene matches. CDR3 in amino acids: CAWSPPVSGSYYEQYF. The DNA of the CDR3 is TGTGCCTGGAGTCCGCCGGTGAGCGGGAGTTACTACGAGCAGTACTTC.